This entry describes one TCR beta chain. Its specificity is not known. The sample belongs to a study of cytomegalovirus exposure and HLA in healthy donors. Findings of the study overall: V- and J-gene trimming in TCR beta was tied to a missense DCLRE1C variant by an analysis performed later. TCR beta sequences reportedly predicted the HLA-A and HLA-B alleles of most subjects accurately. There were over 150 TCR beta chains listed as cytomegalovirus-associated.

CDR3 length: 15 residues. Trimming removed 1 base from V and 6 bases from J; junction bases left unmatched: 5. In germline, CDR1 is LGHNA, CDR2 YNFKEQ. The PCR contained 60 Vbeta and 13 Jbeta primers. Per the original methods: Unique TCR beta chains numbered 60 million to 100 million in a later analysis, with around 10 million shared. Libraries were prepared by immunoSEQ multiplex PCR; TCRdb keeps only in-frame clonotypes and omits some of them. V, J and clone size are taken as reported in that table, and D and trimming were inferred from the DNA itself. The sample lists around 150,000 clones, 80% occurring once.

Sequencing was performed on PBMCs. This TCR came from a young man in good health and CMV-seronegative. The V and J genes are TRBV4-2 and TRBJ2-1; 8 bases are shared with TRBD2. The CDR3 DNA reads TGTGCCAGCAGCCAAGGCACTAGCGGCTCCAATGAGCAGTTCTTC. As protein: CASSQGTSGSNEQFF.